Listed here is a single T cell receptor (beta chain). The antigen this receptor binds is unknown. Within one base of it there is no much larger clone, and no base qualities were kept. The sample comes from a study of shared clonotypes between healthy human individuals (TCRdb year 2020). Broadly, across the study: The cohort included a few men and two women between 18 and 49 years of age. For each donor, CD4 naive and CD4 memory were each given three plates, CD8 naive was given two plates, and CD8 memory was given one plate. The study deeply sequenced blood TCR repertoires of about five healthy adults to estimate repertoire size and the extent of clonotype sharing between individuals. Libraries were prepared and TCR repertoires were sequenced by different laboratories using diverse techniques, in order to increase sequencing depth and limit assay-specific biases. Leukapheresis yielded between about 0.85 and 9 billion PBMCs per donor.

CD8 naive samples were obtained by positive selection for CCR7 among CD45RO-negative cells, yielding a CD45RA+CCR7+ population from which TemRA cells were excluded. The donors were healthy, HIV-negative adults with no recently reported acute infections or vaccinations. All donors were Caucasian adults living in Nashville, Tennessee, USA. After blood collection by leukapheresis, PBMCs were isolated using Ficoll-Histopaque density gradient centrifugation and then cryopreserved in the vapor phase of liquid nitrogen. Purity and quantity of every magnetically sorted T cell population were checked by analytical flow cytometry. Genomic DNA was isolated from each sorted fraction and quantified by UV absorbance on a Nanodrop 2000c. Using the deep immunoSEQ assay, TCR CDR3 regions were amplified from genomic DNA by multiplex PCR. For each cell subset, the extracted genomic DNA was distributed evenly across all wells of several immunoSEQ 96-well plates, and each plate served as one replicate. For sorted subsets, each replicate PCR was loaded with approximately 200 ng genomic DNA, equivalent to about 30,000 T cell genomes. Purified libraries were quantified with a Qubit 3.0 fluorometer, sized on a Bioanalyzer 2100, and re-quantified with the KAPA Library Quantification kit. Every immunoSEQ 96-well plate was sequenced on a separate single-read 150-cycle Illumina NextSeq 550 flow cell. The study's processing was this. Because the immunoSEQ output held only junctional sequences and lacked quality scores, the filtering could not match the filtering applied to full-length reads. To assign V/J genes and CDR3, sequences were annotated using PyIR, a Python wrapper for IgBLAST v1.9, with IMGT germline references. Any read was removed if the V/J assignment was weak (E-value above 1e-6), the CDR3 was missing, or the read contained stop codons, out-of-frame junctions, or ambiguous translated residues. A V3J clonotype was defined by an identical inferred V gene, J gene, and CDR3 amino acid sequence. Percentage overlap between repertoires was calculated by dividing the number of shared unique clonotypes by the size of the smaller repertoire. Richness of each repertoire was evaluated using RTK rarefaction, the Chao1 estimator, and Recon v2.1 estimates of unobserved clonotypes. Generation probabilities for all TCRbeta clonotypes obtained by the gDNA method from a handful of donors were computed using OLGA. TCRdb's version of the immuneACCESS table is confined to in-frame rearrangements and falls short of the full clone set. An unresolved V gene accounts for under half of the shortfall where checked; the remainder is of unknown origin. The V and J calls and clone size come from that table; D and trimming were worked out from the DNA. Recorded for this sample are about 2 million clones; approximately 95% of them occurred a single time. The biggest ten clones account for approximately 1.2% of the sample.

Paper-wide results and their limitations: When several donors were compared, the shared fraction of clonotypes was about 5% for naive CD4, approximately 3.5% for naive CD8, 2.3% for memory CD4, and 0.35% to 0.5% for memory CD8. Estimated clonotype richness was generally larger for naive than for memory subsets. Rarefaction of sorted-subset datasets indicated incomplete sequencing despite the large sequencing depth. Higher generation probabilities were observed for clonotypes shared by all four sorted-subset donors than for non-shared clonotypes. Because the study included a small number of donors, the genetic and exposure-history diversity represented was limited. Sampling was restricted to blood, and TCR repertoires in tissue are likely to differ from TCR repertoires in blood. Based on pairwise subsampling, the degree of clonotype sharing among donors was expected to be affected by sequencing depth.

From the cysteine through the phenylalanine, the CDR3 covers 15 amino acids. Just CDR3 DNA is preserved here, 45 bases in frame from base 1. The junction shows trimming of 7 bases on V and 4 bases on J, plus 19 bases between the germline ends. CDR1 and CDR2 are drawn from the germline V gene (reference sequence): MNHEY, SMNVEV. The rearranged segments are TRBV27 and TRBJ2-5; the D gene assignment is perhaps TRBD1 or TRBD2, with each matching 6 bases. The sequence came from a man between 18 and 29 years old in good health. Sequencing used naive CD8+ T cells sorted from blood. In light of the paper, this sample's cell subset or site label describes: CD45RA+CCR7+. Here is the DNA: TGTGCCAGCAAGTGGGGGGCAGGCGTAGCAGAGACCCAGTACTTC. It is translated as CASKWGAGVAETQYF.